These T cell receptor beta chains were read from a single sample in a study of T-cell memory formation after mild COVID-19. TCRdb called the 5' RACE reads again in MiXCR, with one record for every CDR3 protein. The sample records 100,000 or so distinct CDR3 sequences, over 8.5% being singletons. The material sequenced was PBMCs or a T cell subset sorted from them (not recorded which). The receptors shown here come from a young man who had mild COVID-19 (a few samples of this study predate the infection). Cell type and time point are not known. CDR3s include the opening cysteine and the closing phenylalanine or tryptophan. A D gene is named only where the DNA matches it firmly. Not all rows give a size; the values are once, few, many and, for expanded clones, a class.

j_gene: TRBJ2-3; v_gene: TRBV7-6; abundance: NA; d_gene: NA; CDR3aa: CASSLAGESTDTQYF; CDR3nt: TGTGCCAGCAGCTTAGCGGGGGAATCGACAGATACGCAGTATTTT
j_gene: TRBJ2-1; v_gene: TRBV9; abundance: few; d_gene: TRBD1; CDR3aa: CASSVGGQGEQFF; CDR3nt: TGTGCCAGCAGCGTAGGGGGACAGGGTGAGCAGTTCTTC
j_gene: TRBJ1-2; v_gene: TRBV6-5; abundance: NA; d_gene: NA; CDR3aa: CASSYSSGGYTF; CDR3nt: TGTGCCAGCAGTTACTCTTCCGGCGGCTACACCTTC
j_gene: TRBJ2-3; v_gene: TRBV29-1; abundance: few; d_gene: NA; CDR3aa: CSVANSGASTDTQYF; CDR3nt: TGCAGCGTTGCTAATTCAGGGGCAAGCACAGATACGCAGTATTTT
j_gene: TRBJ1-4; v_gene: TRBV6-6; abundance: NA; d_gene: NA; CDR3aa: CASSSVDGGEKLFF; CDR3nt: TGTGCCAGCAGTTCCGTGGACGGGGGAGAAAAACTGTTTTTT
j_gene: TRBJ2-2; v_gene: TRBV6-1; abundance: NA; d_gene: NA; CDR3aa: CASSERIGELFF; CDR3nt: TGTGCCAGCAGTGAGAGGATCGGGGAGCTGTTTTTT
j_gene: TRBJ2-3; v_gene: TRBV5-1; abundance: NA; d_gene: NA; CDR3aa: CASSSKGPDTQYF; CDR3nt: TGCGCCAGCAGCTCGAAAGGACCAGATACGCAGTATTTT
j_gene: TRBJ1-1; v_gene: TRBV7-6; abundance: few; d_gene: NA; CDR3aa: CASSLAAGMGTEAFF; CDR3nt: TGTGCCAGCAGCTTAGCGGCGGGTATGGGCACTGAAGCTTTCTTT
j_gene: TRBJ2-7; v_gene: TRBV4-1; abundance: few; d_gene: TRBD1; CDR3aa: CASSQGGGLAYEQYF; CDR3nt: TGCGCCAGCAGCCAAGGAGGGGGCTTGGCCTACGAGCAGTACTTC
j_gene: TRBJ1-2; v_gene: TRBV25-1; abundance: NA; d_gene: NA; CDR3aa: CASSDLSEVNGYTF; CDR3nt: TGTGCCAGCAGTGATTTGTCGGAGGTCAATGGCTACACCTTC
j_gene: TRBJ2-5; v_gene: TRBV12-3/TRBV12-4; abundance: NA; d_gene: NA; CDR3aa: CASRRRGLGETQYF; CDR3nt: TGTGCCAGCAGACGGCGGGGGCTAGGAGAGACCCAGTACTTC
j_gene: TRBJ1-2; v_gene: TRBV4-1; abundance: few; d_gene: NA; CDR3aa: CASSQDPSLHYGYTF; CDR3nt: TGCGCCAGCAGCCAAGATCCCAGTCTGCACTATGGCTACACCTTC
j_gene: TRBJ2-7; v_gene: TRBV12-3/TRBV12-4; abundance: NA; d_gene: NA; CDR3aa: CASSPTRSYEQYF; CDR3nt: TGTGCCAGCAGTCCGACTAGGTCCTACGAGCAGTACTTC
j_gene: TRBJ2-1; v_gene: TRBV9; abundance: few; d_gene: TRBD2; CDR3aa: CASSVVAGGREFF; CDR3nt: TGTGCCAGCAGCGTAGTAGCGGGGGGGCGTGAGTTCTTC
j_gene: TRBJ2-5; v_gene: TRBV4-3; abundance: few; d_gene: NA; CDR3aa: CASSQGLRQETQYF; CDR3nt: TGCGCCAGCAGCCAAGGGCTCAGGCAAGAGACCCAGTACTTC
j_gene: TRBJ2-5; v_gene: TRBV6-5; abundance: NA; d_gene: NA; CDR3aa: CASSYSPGQETQYF; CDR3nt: TGTGCCAGCAGTTACTCTCCGGGGCAAGAGACCCAGTACTTC
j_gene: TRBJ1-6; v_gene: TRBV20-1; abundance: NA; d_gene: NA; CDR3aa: CSARGWRQIYNSPLHF; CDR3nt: TGCAGTGCTAGAGGCTGGCGACAGATTTATAATTCACCCCTCCACTTT
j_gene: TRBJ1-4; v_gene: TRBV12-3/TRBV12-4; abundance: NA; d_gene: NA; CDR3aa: CASSLSSVEKLFF; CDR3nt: TGTGCCAGCAGTTTATCCAGCGTGGAAAAACTGTTTTTT
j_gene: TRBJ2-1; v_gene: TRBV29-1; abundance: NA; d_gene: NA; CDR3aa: CSVARLGNEQFF; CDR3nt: TGCAGCGTCGCAAGACTGGGCAATGAGCAGTTCTTC
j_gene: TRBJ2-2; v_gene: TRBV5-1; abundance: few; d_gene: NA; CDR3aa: CASSLAVGAYTGELF; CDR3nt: TGCGCCAGCAGCTTGGCGGTTGGAGCCTACACCGGGGAGCTGTTT
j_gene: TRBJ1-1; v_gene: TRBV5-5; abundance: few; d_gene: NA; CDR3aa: CASSLLFVTGSTEAFF; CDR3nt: TGTGCCAGCAGCTTGCTTTTCGTCACGGGGAGCACTGAAGCTTTCTTT
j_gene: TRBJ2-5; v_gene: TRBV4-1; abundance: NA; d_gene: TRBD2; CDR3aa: CASSPTSGGAQETQYF; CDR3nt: TGCGCCAGCAGCCCTACTAGCGGGGGGGCCCAAGAGACCCAGTACTTC
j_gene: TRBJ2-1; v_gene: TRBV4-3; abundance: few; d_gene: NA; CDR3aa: CASSQGPTTWNEQFF; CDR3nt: TGCGCCAGCAGCCAAGGCCCAACAACATGGAATGAGCAGTTCTTC
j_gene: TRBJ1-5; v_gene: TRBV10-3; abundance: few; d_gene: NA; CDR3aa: CAISRGESWDQPQHF; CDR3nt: TGTGCCATCTCGAGGGGGGAATCCTGGGATCAGCCCCAGCATTTT
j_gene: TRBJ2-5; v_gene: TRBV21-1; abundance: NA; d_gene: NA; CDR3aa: CASSKAQRKETQYF; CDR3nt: TGTGCCAGCAGCAAAGCGCAAAGAAAAGAGACCCAGTACTTC
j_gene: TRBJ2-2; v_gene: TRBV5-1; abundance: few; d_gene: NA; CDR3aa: CAISLNTGELFF; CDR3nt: TGCGCCATCAGTTTGAACACCGGGGAGCTGTTTTTT
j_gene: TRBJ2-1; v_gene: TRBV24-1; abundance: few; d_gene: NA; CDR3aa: CATPRVEQFF; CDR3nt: TGTGCCACCCCCCGTGTTGAGCAGTTCTTC
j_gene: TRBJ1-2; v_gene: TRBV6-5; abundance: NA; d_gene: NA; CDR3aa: CASSYSRAGNGYTF; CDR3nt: TGTGCCAGCAGTTACTCCCGGGCTGGTAATGGCTACACCTTC
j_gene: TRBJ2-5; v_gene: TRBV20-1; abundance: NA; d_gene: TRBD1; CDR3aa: CSARDWDRGQETQYF; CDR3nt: TGCAGTGCTAGAGATTGGGACAGGGGCCAAGAGACCCAGTATTTC
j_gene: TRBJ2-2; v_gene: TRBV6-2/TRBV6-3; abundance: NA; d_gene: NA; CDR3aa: CASSPLGVSGELFF; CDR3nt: TGTGCCAGCAGCCCGCTAGGGGTCTCCGGGGAGCTGTTTTTT
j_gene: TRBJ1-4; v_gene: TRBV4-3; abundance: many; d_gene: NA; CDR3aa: CASSQGGRGEKLFF; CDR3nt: TGCGCCAGCAGCCAAGGAGGTCGAGGAGAAAAACTGTTTTTT
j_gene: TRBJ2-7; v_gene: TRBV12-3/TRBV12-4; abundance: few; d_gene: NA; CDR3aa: CASSSGYSWYEQYF; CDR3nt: TGTGCCAGCAGTTCCGGGTACTCCTGGTACGAGCAGTACTTC
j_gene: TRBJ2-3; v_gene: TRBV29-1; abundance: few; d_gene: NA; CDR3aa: CSVEDVAQTSTDTQYF; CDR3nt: TGCAGCGTTGAAGATGTAGCGCAAACTAGCACAGATACGCAGTATTTT
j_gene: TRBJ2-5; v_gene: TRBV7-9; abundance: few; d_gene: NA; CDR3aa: CASSLGAGTEETQYF; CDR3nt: TGTGCCAGCAGCTTGGGGGCGGGGACAGAGGAGACCCAGTACTTC
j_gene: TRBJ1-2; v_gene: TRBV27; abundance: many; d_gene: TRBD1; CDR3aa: CASNFRGGLDPNYGYTF; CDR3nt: TGTGCCAGCAATTTTCGAGGGGGCCTAGATCCTAACTATGGCTACACCTTC
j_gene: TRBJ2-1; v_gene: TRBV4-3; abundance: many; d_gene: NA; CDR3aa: CASSPHSSRSSYNEQFF; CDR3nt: TGCGCCAGCAGCCCCCATTCTAGCCGGAGCTCCTACAATGAGCAGTTCTTC
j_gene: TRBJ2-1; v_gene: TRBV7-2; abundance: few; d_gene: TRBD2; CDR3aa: CASSLQTSGGLEQFF; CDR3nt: TGTGCCAGCAGCCTCCAGACTAGCGGGGGGCTTGAGCAGTTCTTC
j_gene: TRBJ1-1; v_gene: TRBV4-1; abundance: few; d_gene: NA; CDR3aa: CASSQEPGTEAFF; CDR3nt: TGCGCCAGCAGCCAAGAACCCGGGACCGAAGCTTTCTTT
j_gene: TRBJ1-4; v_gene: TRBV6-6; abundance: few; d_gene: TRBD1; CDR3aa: CASHSLQGTATNEKLFF; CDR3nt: TGTGCCAGTCACTCCCTACAGGGGACAGCAACTAATGAAAAACTGTTTTTT
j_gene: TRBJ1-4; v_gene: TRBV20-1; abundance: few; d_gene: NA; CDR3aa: CSARGRGDEKLFF; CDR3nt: TGCAGTGCTAGAGGCAGGGGAGATGAAAAACTGTTTTTT
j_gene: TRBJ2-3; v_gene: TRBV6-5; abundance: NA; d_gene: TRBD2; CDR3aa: CASSYSGGGDTQYF; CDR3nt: TGTGCCAGCAGTTACTCAGGCGGGGGTGATACGCAGTATTTT
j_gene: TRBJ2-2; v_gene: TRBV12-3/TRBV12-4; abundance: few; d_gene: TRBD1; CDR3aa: CASSSPGQTNTGELFF; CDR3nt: TGTGCCAGCAGTTCCCCGGGACAGACGAACACCGGGGAGCTGTTTTTT
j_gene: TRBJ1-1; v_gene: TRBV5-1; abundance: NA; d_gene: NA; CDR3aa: CASSFSQMNTEAFF; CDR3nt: TGCGCCAGCAGCTTTAGTCAGATGAACACTGAAGCTTTCTTT
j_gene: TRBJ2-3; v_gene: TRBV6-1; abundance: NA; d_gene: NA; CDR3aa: CASSDPVSPARDTQYF; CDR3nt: TGTGCCAGCAGTGACCCGGTGAGCCCCGCGAGGGATACGCAGTATTTT
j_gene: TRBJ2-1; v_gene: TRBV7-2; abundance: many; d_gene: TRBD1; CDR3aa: CASSSMDRASNEQFF; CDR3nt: TGTGCCAGCAGCTCCATGGACAGGGCCTCCAATGAGCAGTTCTTC
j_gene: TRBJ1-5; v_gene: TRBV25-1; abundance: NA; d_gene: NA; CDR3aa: CASSVEGGNQPQHF; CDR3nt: TGTGCCAGCAGTGTGGAGGGGGGCAATCAGCCCCAGCATTTT
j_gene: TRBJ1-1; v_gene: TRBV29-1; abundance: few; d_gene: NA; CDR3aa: CSVHRMNTEAFF; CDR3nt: TGCAGCGTTCACAGGATGAACACTGAAGCTTTCTTT
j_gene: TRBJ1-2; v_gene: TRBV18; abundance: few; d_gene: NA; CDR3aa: CASSPYGEPSYGYTF; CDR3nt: TGTGCCAGCTCACCCTATGGAGAGCCTAGTTATGGCTACACCTTC
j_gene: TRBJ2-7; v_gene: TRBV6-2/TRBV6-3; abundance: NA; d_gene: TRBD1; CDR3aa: CASSYVAGGHYEQYF; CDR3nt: TGTGCCAGCAGTTACGTCGCAGGGGGCCACTACGAGCAGTACTTC
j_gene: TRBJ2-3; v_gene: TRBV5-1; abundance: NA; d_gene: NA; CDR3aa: CASSITTVDTQYF; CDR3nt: TGCGCCAGCAGCATCACGACAGTTGATACGCAGTATTTT
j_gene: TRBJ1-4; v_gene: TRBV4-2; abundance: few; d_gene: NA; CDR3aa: CASSRFLGRHNEKLFF; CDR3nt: TGTGCCAGCAGCCGCTTCCTGGGACGGCATAATGAAAAACTGTTTTTT
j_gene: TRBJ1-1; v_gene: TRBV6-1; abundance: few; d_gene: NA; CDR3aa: CASSDRGGSTEAFF; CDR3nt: TGTGCCAGCAGTGACCGGGGGGGAAGCACTGAAGCTTTCTTT
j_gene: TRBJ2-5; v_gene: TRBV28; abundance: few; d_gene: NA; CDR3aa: CASSSTLQETQYF; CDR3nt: TGTGCCAGCAGTTCGACACTACAAGAGACCCAGTACTTC
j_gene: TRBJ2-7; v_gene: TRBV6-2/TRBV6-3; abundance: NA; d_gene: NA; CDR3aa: CASSYFQGLNYEQYF; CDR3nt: TGTGCCAGCAGTTATTTCCAGGGGTTGAACTACGAGCAGTACTTC